This TCR beta chain derives from a study of T cells in Graves' hyperthyroidism and ophthalmopathy. On the study more broadly: The authors collected peripheral blood at initial diagnosis, before any treatment.

The authors took PBMCs from 10 ml fresh peripheral blood. RNA transcripts yielded amplified TCR beta CDR3 regions. Carried out on the TCR CDR3, a first-round RT-PCR used the HTBI primer set. TCRdb redid the calling of the multiplex PCR reads with MiXCR, one entry per CDR3 protein. The sample consists of approximately 400,000 distinct CDR3 sequences, 15% of them appearing once. The CDR3 totals 16 residues. Per germline, CDR1 MGHRA and CDR2 YSYEKL. V dropped 1 base and J dropped 0; count of bases not matched to a gene: 6. Many counts were recorded for this clonotype. The sequenced sample consisted of blood. This TCR came from a woman in her twenties or thirties with Graves' hyperthyroidism. The gene calls are TRBV4-1 and TRBJ2-7, with 7 bases lining up with TRBD2. The CDR3 is CASSQGMSSGSYEQYF. As DNA, the CDR3 is TGCGCCAGCAGCCAAGGTATGTCTAGCGGCTCCTACGAGCAGTACTTC.